The rows below give T cell receptor beta chains drawn from one sample of a study of OX40 agonist ivuxolimab in advanced cancers. This table comes from immunoSEQ multiplex PCR, and its TCRdb copy is limited to in-frame clones, with some not included. The profile shows about 59,000 clones, about 87% of them singletons. The source material was CD4+ or CD8+ T cells sorted from blood, sampled in a trial of the OX40 agonist ivuxolimab. Receptors originate from an adult with an advanced solid tumor such as melanoma, head and neck, liver or kidney cancer. CDR3s include the opening cysteine and the closing phenylalanine or tryptophan. The order of the fields is D gene, CDR3 length, J gene, V gene, clone size, CDR3 protein, CDR3 DNA. D genes are given only for firm matches. Size is stated for part of the rows, as once, few or many counts, or as a class when the clone is expanded.

d_call: -
cdr3_length: 15
j_call: TRBJ2-3
v_call: TRBV6-5
clone_size: -
cdr3_aa: CASSYSRAFPYTQYF
cdr3_nt: TGTGCCAGCAGTTACTCGCGAGCCTTCCCCTATACGCAGTATTTT

d_call: -
cdr3_length: 11
j_call: TRBJ2-7
v_call: TRBV28
clone_size: -
cdr3_aa: CASSSGREQYF
cdr3_nt: TGTGCCAGCAGCTCAGGGCGCGAGCAGTACTTC

d_call: -
cdr3_length: 11
j_call: TRBJ2-5
v_call: TRBV28
clone_size: -
cdr3_aa: CASGHRETQYF
cdr3_nt: TGTGCCAGCGGGCACCGGGAGACCCAGTACTTC

d_call: -
cdr3_length: 14
j_call: TRBJ2-1
v_call: TRBV28
clone_size: once
cdr3_aa: CAVHRPGSGNEQFF
cdr3_nt: TGTGCCGTACACCGGCCAGGGTCAGGCAATGAGCAGTTCTTC

d_call: -
cdr3_length: 13
j_call: TRBJ1-1
v_call: TRBV11-3
clone_size: few
cdr3_aa: CASSRGQEFEAFF
cdr3_nt: TGTGCCAGCAGCCGAGGCCAAGAGTTTGAAGCTTTCTTT

d_call: -
cdr3_length: 15
j_call: TRBJ1-4
v_call: TRBV18
clone_size: -
cdr3_aa: CASSVRTAEHEKLFF
cdr3_nt: TGTGCCAGCTCGGTACGGACGGCGGAACATGAAAAACTGTTTTTT

d_call: -
cdr3_length: 14
j_call: TRBJ1-4
v_call: TRBV30
clone_size: once
cdr3_aa: CAWSVGGVTEKLFF
cdr3_nt: TGTGCCTGGAGTGTGGGGGGGGTCACTGAAAAACTGTTTTTT

d_call: -
cdr3_length: 14
j_call: TRBJ1-4
v_call: TRBV5-4
clone_size: once
cdr3_aa: CASSLDRDNEKLFF
cdr3_nt: TGTGCCAGCAGCTTGGACAGGGACAATGAAAAACTGTTTTTT

d_call: -
cdr3_length: 12
j_call: TRBJ2-1
v_call: TRBV30
clone_size: -
cdr3_aa: CAWSRQINEQFF
cdr3_nt: TGTGCCTGGAGTCGTCAGATAAATGAGCAGTTCTTC

d_call: -
cdr3_length: 14
j_call: TRBJ2-1
v_call: TRBV29-1
clone_size: -
cdr3_aa: CSSGGGSPHNEQFF
cdr3_nt: TGCAGCTCTGGAGGCGGTTCCCCACACAATGAGCAGTTCTTC

d_call: TRBD1
cdr3_length: 17
j_call: TRBJ2-3
v_call: TRBV27
clone_size: once
cdr3_aa: CASSLSQGGSVTDTQYF
cdr3_nt: TGTGCCAGCAGTTTATCACAGGGGGGTTCGGTCACAGATACGCAGTATTTT

d_call: TRBD1
cdr3_length: 15
j_call: TRBJ1-5
v_call: TRBV28
clone_size: -
cdr3_aa: CASSPTGDSNQPQHF
cdr3_nt: TGTGCCAGCAGTCCTACAGGGGATTCCAATCAGCCCCAGCATTTT

d_call: TRBD2
cdr3_length: 15
j_call: TRBJ2-4
v_call: TRBV29-1
clone_size: -
cdr3_aa: CSVAASGRDPHIQYF
cdr3_nt: TGCAGCGTTGCGGCTAGCGGGAGAGATCCCCACATTCAGTACTTC

d_call: TRBD1
cdr3_length: 14
j_call: TRBJ2-5
v_call: TRBV29-1
clone_size: -
cdr3_aa: CSDVRDRASGTQYF
cdr3_nt: TGCAGCGACGTCCGGGACAGGGCTTCGGGGACCCAGTACTTC

d_call: TRBD2
cdr3_length: 16
j_call: TRBJ2-7
v_call: TRBV7-2
clone_size: -
cdr3_aa: CASSLQPSGQPYEQYF
cdr3_nt: TGTGCCAGCAGCTTACAACCTAGCGGTCAACCCTACGAGCAGTACTTC